This paragraph covers one T cell receptor (beta chain) sequence. Its cognate antigen is unknown. Germline V gene data show CDR1 as SEHNR and CDR2 as FQNEAQ (reference sequence). This CDR3 comprises 15 residues. Trimming cost V 5 bases and J 1 base; bases outside gene matches: 5. This specimen comes from a study of beta chain features in type 1 diabetes. Expressed TCRB transcripts were sequenced, since all the RNA that had been isolated was reverse transcribed. An average near 3.57 million reads came from naive, central memory and regulatory T cell samples. The data were produced by immunoSEQ multiplex PCR, yet TCRdb's version contains in-frame clones alone and is incomplete. The sample contains hundreds of thousands of clones, under 15% of which appear only once. Study-wide results and caveats: For Type 1 diabetes patients, all four CD4+ subsets carried TCRB CDR3s that were moderately but significantly shorter. For type 1 diabetes patients, VDJ junctions showed fewer insertions and more deletions.

J is TRBJ2-3 and V is TRBV7-9; the match to TRBD2 covers 8 bases. The material sequenced was naive CD4+ T cells from blood. The sequence came from a man aged 18 to 29 with type 1 diabetes. CDR3 in DNA: TGTGCCAGCAGCGACTCTAGCGGGCGCACAGATACGCAGTATTTT. It translates to CASSDSSGRTDTQYF.